This is a list of T cell receptor beta chains from one sample in a study of OX40 agonist ivuxolimab in advanced cancers. Here immunoSEQ multiplex PCR was the method, and the copy in TCRdb shows in-frame clones only, minus some. The data contain fewer than 60,000 clones, nearly 80% of them seen just once; the ten biggest clones take up roughly 7.3%. Specimen: CD4+ or CD8+ T cells sorted from blood, collected in a trial of the OX40 agonist ivuxolimab. Every receptor here comes from an adult with an advanced solid tumor such as melanoma, head and neck, liver or kidney cancer. The CDR3 runs from the conserved cysteine through the conserved F or W. D genes are given only for firm matches. Expanded clones get a size class; other rows say once, few or many, or leave the size out.

d_call	v_call	j_call	clone_size	cdr3_aa	cdr3_nt
NA	TRBV15	TRBJ1-2	NA	CATSDGTRANYGYTF	TGTGCCACCAGCGACGGGACAAGAGCTAACTATGGCTACACCTTC
TRBD2	TRBV11-2	TRBJ2-1	NA	CASSLALAGNKQDNEQFF	TGTGCCAGCAGCTTAGCGCTAGCGGGAAATAAACAGGACAATGAGCAGTTCTTC
NA	TRBV5-1	TRBJ2-3	NA	CASSLGARSTDTQYF	TGCGCCAGCAGCTTGGGGGCGCGGAGCACAGATACGCAGTATTTT
NA	TRBV7-2	TRBJ1-1	NA	CASSFETAKAFF	TGTGCCAGCAGCTTTGAGACAGCGAAAGCTTTCTTT
NA	TRBV14	TRBJ1-1	NA	CASGAKNTEAFF	TGTGCCAGCGGGGCCAAGAACACTGAAGCTTTCTTT
NA	TRBV2	TRBJ1-2	few	CASSVYRANGYTF	TGTGCCAGCAGTGTGTATAGGGCGAATGGCTACACCTTC
NA	TRBV11-2	TRBJ2-7	NA	CASSLDPAALGEQYF	TGTGCCAGCAGCTTAGATCCAGCGGCCCTTGGCGAGCAGTACTTC
NA	TRBV7-9	TRBJ2-3	NA	CASSPPGHQTDTQYF	TGTGCCAGCAGCCCTCCGGGACACCAAACAGATACGCAGTATTTT
NA	TRBV20-1	TRBJ1-2	NA	CSASDYGYTF	TGCAGTGCTAGTGACTATGGCTACACCTTC
NA	TRBV10-3	TRBJ2-5	NA	CAIRPDSEETQYF	TGTGCCATCAGGCCCGACTCAGAAGAGACCCAGTACTTC
NA	TRBV6-5	TRBJ1-1	once	CASSYDTLMNTEAFF	TGTGCCAGCAGTTACGACACGTTGATGAACACTGAAGCTTTCTTT
NA	TRBV7-8	TRBJ2-7	NA	CASSLGPRVEQYF	TGTGCCAGCAGCTTAGGCCCCCGGGTGGAGCAGTACTTC
TRBD1	TRBV19	TRBJ1-2	NA	CASSSSGGIVGYTF	TGTGCCAGTAGTAGTTCAGGGGGCATCGTAGGTTACACCTTC
NA	TRBV29-1	TRBJ1-1	NA	CSASPGWAMNTEAFF	TGCAGCGCATCCCCAGGGTGGGCGATGAACACTGAAGCTTTCTTT
TRBD1	TRBV10-1	TRBJ2-7	NA	CASSEGQGRSYEQYF	TGCGCCAGCAGTGAAGGACAGGGGCGCTCCTACGAGCAGTACTTC
TRBD1	TRBV10-2	TRBJ1-6	once	CATLTGTVYNSPLHF	TGCGCCACCCTGACAGGGACCGTTTATAATTCACCCCTCCACTTT
TRBD2	TRBV19	TRBJ2-1	NA	CASNGGSPYNEQFF	TGTGCCAGTAACGGCGGGAGCCCTTACAATGAGCAGTTCTTC
TRBD1	TRBV10-3	TRBJ1-1	NA	CAIRDRVENTEAFF	TGTGCCATCAGGGACAGGGTGGAGAACACTGAAGCTTTCTTT
NA	TRBV7-6	TRBJ1-5	NA	CASSSAGYSNQPQHF	TGTGCCAGCAGCTCCGCAGGGTATAGCAATCAGCCCCAGCATTTT
NA	TRBV5-1	TRBJ2-7	NA	CASSLESTIYEQYF	TGCGCCAGCAGCTTGGAGTCCACCATTTACGAGCAGTACTTC
NA	TRBV14	TRBJ1-2	NA	CASSAGVNYGYTF	TGTGCCAGCAGCGCAGGGGTAAACTATGGCTACACCTTC
NA	TRBV19	TRBJ2-7	NA	CASSSGNSYEQYF	TGTGCCAGTAGTTCTGGAAACTCCTACGAGCAGTACTTC
TRBD1	TRBV4-3	TRBJ2-4	NA	CASSQDPPGQGMNIQYF	TGCGCCAGCAGCCAAGATCCTCCGGGACAGGGGATGAACATTCAGTACTTC
NA	TRBV19	TRBJ1-3	few	CASSIAPIGTYSGNTIYF	TGTGCCAGTAGTATAGCACCTATAGGGACCTACTCTGGAAACACCATATATTTT
NA	TRBV5-4	TRBJ2-1	NA	CASSLVFGAANEQFF	TGTGCCAGCAGCTTGGTTTTTGGGGCGGCGAATGAGCAGTTCTTC
NA	TRBV27	TRBJ1-4	NA	CASSHLDGKLFF	TGTGCCAGCAGTCATTTAGACGGAAAACTGTTTTTT
NA	TRBV30	TRBJ2-5	NA	CAWSRSTEGGTQYF	TGTGCCTGGAGCAGGTCCACCGAGGGGGGGACCCAGTACTTC
TRBD2	TRBV14	TRBJ2-1	NA	CASSGRANNEQFF	TGTGCCAGCAGCGGGAGGGCCAACAATGAGCAGTTCTTC
NA	TRBV5-1	TRBJ1-4	NA	CASSLGQINEKLFF	TGCGCCAGCAGCTTGGGACAGATTAATGAAAAACTGTTTTTT
NA	TRBV9	TRBJ1-1	medium-sized	CASSGLYSPNTEAFF	TGTGCCAGCAGCGGACTATATAGCCCGAACACTGAAGCTTTCTTT
NA	TRBV19	TRBJ1-5	NA	CASSIGVIGNQPQHF	TGTGCCAGTAGTATCGGGGTTATCGGCAATCAGCCCCAGCATTTT
NA	TRBV12-5	TRBJ2-3	NA	CASGPRDTQYF	TGTGCTAGTGGTCCGCGGGATACGCAGTATTTT
NA	TRBV11-2	TRBJ2-1	NA	CASSWGSREQFF	TGTGCCAGCAGCTGGGGATCTCGGGAGCAGTTCTTC
NA	TRBV29-1	TRBJ1-4	few	CSVVLSGNEKLFF	TGCAGCGTTGTATTGTCGGGGAATGAAAAACTGTTTTTT
TRBD1	TRBV7-9	TRBJ2-4	NA	CASSLGTGGMNIQYF	TGTGCCAGCAGCCTCGGGACAGGGGGCATGAACATTCAGTACTTC
NA	TRBV7-9	TRBJ1-1	NA	CASSLEVVGDTEAFF	TGTGCCAGCAGCTTAGAGGTGGTCGGGGACACTGAAGCTTTCTTT
NA	TRBV7-2	TRBJ2-1	NA	CASSNLGVRYNEQFF	TGTGCCAGCAGCAACCTAGGAGTGCGGTACAATGAGCAGTTCTTC
TRBD2	TRBV5-4	TRBJ2-1	NA	CASSLAGAYNEQFF	TGTGCCAGCAGCCTAGCGGGAGCATACAATGAGCAGTTCTTC
NA	TRBV7-9	TRBJ1-2	NA	CASSFGGLRGYTF	TGTGCCAGCAGCTTTGGGGGGCTTCGAGGCTACACCTTC
NA	TRBV30	TRBJ2-3	NA	CAWSDRTGTDTQYF	TGTGCCTGGAGTGACAGGACAGGCACAGATACGCAGTATTTT
TRBD2	TRBV6-6	TRBJ2-7	NA	CASSYGAGGPIEQYF	TGTGCCAGCAGTTACGGAGCGGGAGGGCCGATCGAGCAGTACTTC
NA	TRBV7-9	TRBJ2-7	NA	CASSLGSRAYEQYF	TGTGCCAGCAGCCTCGGGTCCCGCGCCTACGAGCAGTACTTC
NA	TRBV10-1	TRBJ2-3	NA	CASSEFQGSDTQYF	TGCGCCAGCAGTGAGTTTCAGGGCTCAGATACGCAGTATTTT
NA	TRBV7-2	TRBJ2-5	once	CASSLATMRGSQTQYF	TGTGCCAGCAGCTTAGCTACTATGAGGGGGTCTCAGACCCAGTACTTC
TRBD1	TRBV5-6	TRBJ1-2	NA	CASSLSSRTGPYYGYTF	TGTGCCAGCAGCTTAAGTTCCAGGACAGGACCCTACTATGGCTACACCTTC
NA	TRBV5-8	TRBJ2-7	NA	CASSELGTYAYEQYF	TGTGCCAGCAGCGAACTCGGGACATACGCCTACGAGCAGTACTTC
NA	TRBV11-2	TRBJ2-2	NA	CASSLRGEKLAGELFF	TGTGCCAGCAGCTTAAGGGGGGAAAAGTTGGCCGGGGAGCTGTTTTTT
TRBD1	TRBV29-1	TRBJ2-3	few	CSVEGQGGDTQYF	TGCAGCGTTGAGGGACAGGGTGGAGATACGCAGTATTTT
NA	TRBV29-1	TRBJ2-3	NA	CSVETAEGDTQYF	TGCAGCGTTGAGACAGCGGAAGGGGATACGCAGTATTTT
TRBD1	TRBV4-2	TRBJ2-1	few	CASSAETGTGANEQFF	TGTGCCAGCAGCGCTGAAACCGGGACAGGGGCTAATGAGCAGTTCTTC
NA	TRBV6-5	TRBJ2-5	NA	CASRGSYETQYF	TGTGCCAGCAGGGGGAGCTACGAGACCCAGTACTTC
NA	TRBV6-5	TRBJ2-2	NA	CASSYGGEYTGELFF	TGTGCCAGCAGTTATGGGGGAGAATACACCGGGGAGCTGTTTTTT
NA	TRBV2	TRBJ2-7	NA	CASRLGWGTHEQYF	TGTGCCAGCAGGTTAGGGTGGGGGACCCACGAGCAGTACTTC